This TCR beta chain was sequenced during a study of T cells in Graves' hyperthyroidism and ophthalmopathy. Whole-study context: At initial diagnosis, before any treatment had begun, peripheral blood was obtained.

Germline CDR1 is MNHEY and CDR2 is SMNVEV (reference sequence). The CDR3 is 13 residues long. Trimming cost V 5 bases and J 7 bases, with 14 bases left between them. Researchers took RNA transcripts and amplified the TCR beta CDR3 regions from them. With the HTBI primer set, the TCR CDR3 went through a first round of RT-PCR. TCRdb independently ran MiXCR on the multiplex PCR reads; one entry per CDR3 protein. The table shows approximately 590,000 distinct CDR3 sequences, with 15% to 17% occurring only once. Hyperthyroidism, newly diagnosed and lasting under 2 months, affected patients aged 18 to 65. Fresh peripheral blood, 10 ml, was the source of the PBMCs.

Input material: blood. The gene calls are TRBV27 and TRBJ1-1, with D unclear. This receptor was taken from a woman in her thirties with Graves' hyperthyroidism. The CDR3 DNA is TGTGCCAGCAGTCATCGGCAACGCGGTGAAGCTTTCTTT. It yields the protein CASSHRQRGEAFF.